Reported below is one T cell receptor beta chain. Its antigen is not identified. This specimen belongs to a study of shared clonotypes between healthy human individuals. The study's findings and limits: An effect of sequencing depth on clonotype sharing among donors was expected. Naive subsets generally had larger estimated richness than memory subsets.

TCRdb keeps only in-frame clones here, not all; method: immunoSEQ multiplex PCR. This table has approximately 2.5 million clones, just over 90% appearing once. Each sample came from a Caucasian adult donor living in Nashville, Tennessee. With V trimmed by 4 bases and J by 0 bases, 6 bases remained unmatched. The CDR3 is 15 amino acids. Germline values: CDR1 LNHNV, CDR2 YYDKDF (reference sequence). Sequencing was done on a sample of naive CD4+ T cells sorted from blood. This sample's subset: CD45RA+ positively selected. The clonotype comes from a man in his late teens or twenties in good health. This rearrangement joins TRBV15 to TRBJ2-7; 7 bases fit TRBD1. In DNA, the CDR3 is TGTGCCACCAGCACCCTGACAGGGTACTCCTACGAGCAGTACTTC. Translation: CATSTLTGYSYEQYF.